Only a few counts were recorded for the clone carrying this TCR beta chain. The data stem from a study of blood T cell repertoires in COVID-19. Study as a whole: T cells, B-cell-depleted T cells, or PBMCs provided the cDNA or gDNA that served as material.

The cohort comprised adults aged 18 to 89 years residing in about two dozen US areas. Clinical histories supplied by participants themselves formed the basis of cohort assignment. The assay was immunoSEQ multiplex PCR, and TCRdb's table has in-frame clones only and misses some. The sample includes approximately 170,000 clones, 89% of them seen just once. The CDR3 extends over 15 amino acids. The V and J ends lost 1 base and 7 bases respectively, with 11 bases between them. Looked up from germline, CDR1 is SGHVS and CDR2 is FNYEAQ. This chain joins TRBV7-6 and TRBJ1-6, with no clear D. The source is a woman under 30 who had recovered from COVID-19. What was sequenced was PBMCs or T cells enriched from blood (not recorded which). The CDR3 region has the DNA TGTGCCAGCAGCTTAGGGGAGAGAAGGAATTCACCCCTCCACTTT. Residues: CASSLGERRNSPLHF. The whole variable domain, filled in from reference TRBV7-6 and TRBJ1-6, reads GAGVSQSPRYKVTKRGQDVALRCDPISGHVSLYWYRQALGQGPEFLTYFNYEAQQDKSGLPNDRFSAERPEGSISTLTIQRTEQRDSAMYRCASSLGERRNSPLHFGNGTRLTVT.